These 26 T cell receptor beta chains originate from one sample sequenced in a study of glioma-infiltrating T cells after dendritic cell vaccination (dated by TCRdb to the mid-2010s). The time point label for this specimen denotes: after dendritic cell vaccination, including at tumor progression/relapse. The protocol used for the library was the immunoSEQ multiplex PCR assay. This immuneACCESS table, as held by TCRdb, lists in-frame sequences with V and J called but not all clones. Of the missing ones, under half trace to an unresolved V gene in checked studies; the others have no known cause. Recorded for this sample are more than 45,000 clones; roughly four fifths of them occurred a single time. The ten top clones hold around 16% of the sample. This specimen consisted of blood, obtained after dendritic cell vaccination. These receptors all stem from a human donor with glioblastoma.

This chain uses TRBV29-1 with TRBJ2-5; D call uncertain. The germline V gene has CDR1 SQVTM and CDR2 ANQGSEA. The ends were cut back, 4 bases at V and 2 bases at J, with 8 bases in the middle. This CDR3 has 12 amino acids. The CDR3 loop is CSVVVLQETQYF. CDR3 bases: TGCAGCGTTGTAGTGCTACAAGAGACCCAGTACTTC.

This chain connects TRBV29-1 to TRBJ2-1; the match to TRBD2 covers 8 bases. Germline V gene sequence: CDR1 SQVTM, CDR2 ANQGSEA. The CDR3 runs to 14 residues. With 6 bases clipped from V and 2 bases from J, the junction kept 6 bases outside the gene matches. The CDR3: CSVGKAGAYNEQFF. The CDR3 bases are TGCAGCGTGGGGAAAGCGGGGGCCTACAATGAGCAGTTCTTC.

The chain joins TRBV7-9 to TRBJ1-1, with D unresolved. Germline-derived CDR1 and CDR2 are SEHNR and FQNEAQ (reference sequence). Trimming took 7 bases from V and 2 from J, leaving 11 bases between them. CDR3 length equals 13 residues. CDR3 loop: CASMAYTNTEAFF. CDR3 DNA: TGTGCCAGCATGGCATATACAAACACTGAAGCTTTCTTT.

The V call is TRBV11-3, the J call TRBJ2-1, with 9 bases aligning to TRBD2. Looked up from germline, CDR1 is SGHNT and CDR2 is YENEEA. V gave up 2 bases and J gave up 9 bases; unmatched junction bases: 2. The CDR3 has 13 amino acids. CDR3 loop: CASSLWRGGEQFF. CDR3 DNA: TGTGCCAGCAGCTTATGGCGGGGGGGTGAGCAGTTCTTC.

This clone was seen a single time. The CDR3: CATTSEITTNKETQYF. The CDR3 bases are TGTGCCACCACCTCAGAGATTACGACAAACAAGGAGACCCAGTACTTC. The rearrangement joins TRBV15 to TRBJ2-5; D remains unclear. Germline V gene lookup returns CDR1 LNHNV and CDR2 YYDKDF (reference sequence). Trimming removed 7 bases at V and 5 bases at J, with 23 bases between. This CDR3 has 16 amino acids.

This clone was seen only once. J is TRBJ1-5 and V is TRBV12-5; the match to TRBD1 covers 8 bases. The CDR3 length is 16 residues. Per germline, CDR1 LGHNT and CDR2 FRNRAP. V trimming: 0 bases; J trimming: 6 bases; junction bases outside the gene matches: 7. CDR3 coding DNA: TGTGCTAGTGGTTTGGTACTGGACAGGGAGGCTCAGCCCCAGCATTTT. It codes for CASGLVLDREAQPQHF.

The chain uses TRBV6-5 and TRBJ2-5; 7 bases line up with TRBD2. Losses at the gene ends were 0 bases for V and 5 bases for J; bases not matched to a gene: 6. Germline V gives CDR1 MNHEY, CDR2 SVGAGI. CDR3 length equals 15 residues. The CDR3 region has the DNA TGTGCCAGCAGTTACTCTTTGCGGGGAGGGGAGACCCAGTACTTC. It codes for CASSYSLRGGETQYF.

The rearrangement joins TRBV30 to TRBJ1-1; the match to TRBD1 covers 8 bases. The germline gives CDR1 GTSNPN, CDR2 SVGIG (reference sequence). Germline trimming cut 2 bases from V and 7 bases from J; bases unmatched to any gene: 9. The CDR3 is 14 residues long. The CDR3 reads CAWSLSTGGGEAFF. The DNA of the CDR3 is TGTGCCTGGAGTCTATCAACAGGGGGAGGTGAAGCTTTCTTT.

The V and J genes are TRBV2 and TRBJ1-2, with TRBD1 matching 10 bases. The germline gives CDR1 SNHLY, CDR2 FYNNEI. CDR3 length equals 14 residues. J lost 5 bases, V lost 7 bases, and 7 bases had no gene match. CDR3 loop: CASTRDRGGYGYTF. The CDR3 DNA reads TGTGCCAGCACTAGGGACAGGGGAGGATATGGCTACACCTTC.

The genes are TRBV15 and TRBJ1-5; possible D gene TRBD1, 5 bases. V dropped 1 base and J dropped 6 bases, with 19 bases sitting between them. The CDR3 covers 17 residues. CDR1 is LNHNV and CDR2 is YYDKDF in the germline V gene (reference sequence). The CDR3 region has the DNA TGTGCCACCAGCAGAGCGGGGGTAATGGGGTCAAGTCAGCCCCAGCATTTT. This codes for CATSRAGVMGSSQPQHF. The full variable domain, its missing parts supplied by reference TRBV15 and TRBJ1-5, is DAMVIQNPRYQVTQFGKPVTLSCSQTLNHNVMYWYQQKSSQAPKLLFHYYDKDFNNEADTPDNFQSRRPNTSFCFLDIRSPGLGDTAMYLCATSRAGVMGSSQPQHFGDGTRLSIL.

The chain links TRBV6-1 to TRBJ2-7; 9 nucleotides align to TRBD2. The germline gives CDR1 MNHNS, CDR2 SASEGT. V dropped 2 bases and J dropped 4; count of bases not matched to a gene: 6. The CDR3 extends over 15 amino acids. CDR3 nucleotide sequence: TGTGCCAGCAGTGAACGAGGGACTAGCATGTACGAGCAGTACTTC. Translating it yields CASSERGTSMYEQYF.

The table lists this clone with a few counts. The CDR3 loop is CASSHTRRNEQFF. CDR3 sequence (DNA): TGTGCCAGCAGCCACACTCGGAGGAATGAGCAGTTCTTC. This chain connects TRBV11-3 to TRBJ2-1, with D possibly matching TRBD2 (5 bases). The ends were cut back, 5 bases at V and 7 bases at J, with 12 bases in the middle. The CDR3 sequence is 13 residues long. Germline loops: CDR1 SGHNT, CDR2 YENEEA.

On this clone: A read error may account for a junction end that differs from germline. The genes are TRBV7-7 and TRBJ2-3; the match to TRBD2 covers 11 bases. CDR1 is SSHAT, CDR2 FNYEAQ, per germline (reference sequence). The CDR3 has 15 amino acids. The CDR3 here is CASSLAGGSTDTQYF. For the CDR3, the DNA is TGTGCTAGCAGCCTAGCGGGGGGTAGCACAGATACGCAGTATTTT.

The chain carries TRBV11-3 and TRBJ2-7; D is possibly TRBD1 (6 bases). CDR3 length: 14 residues. The germline gives CDR1 SGHNT, CDR2 YENEEA. Trimming shortened V by 2 bases and J by 5 bases, and 13 bases separated the two germline ends. CDR3 protein: CASSLPGVRNEQYF. The CDR3 coding sequence is TGTGCCAGCAGCTTACCAGGGGTTAGGAACGAGCAGTACTTC.

V is TRBV5-1 and J is TRBJ2-5; possible D gene TRBD1, 6 bases. V was shortened by 2 bases and J by 2 bases, with 13 bases between the two germline ends. The CDR3 runs 15 residues. The germline V gene encodes CDR1 SGHRS and CDR2 YFSETQ. DNA of the CDR3: TGCGCCAGCAGCTTCGCCGGGACAAGTCAAGAGACCCAGTACTTC. Amino acids: CASSFAGTSQETQYF.

The chain has TRBV18 and TRBJ2-3; 7 bases are shared with TRBD1. J lost 3 bases, V lost 4 bases, and 4 bases had no gene match. Germline V gene lookup returns CDR1 KGHSH and CDR2 LQKENI. CDR3 size: 14 residues. The CDR3 DNA reads TGTGCCAGCTCACTGCCCAGGGGGACAGATACGCAGTATTTT. Residues: CASSLPRGTDTQYF. Complete variable domain (other parts from reference TRBV18 and TRBJ2-3): NAGVMQNPRHLVRRRGQEARLRCSPMKGHSHVYWYRQLPEEGLKFMVYLQKENIIDESGMPKERFSAEFPKEGPSILRIQQVVRGDSAAYFCASSLPRGTDTQYFGPGTRLTVL.

The J gene is TRBJ2-2, the V gene TRBV30, with 9 bases aligning to TRBD1. With 1 base clipped from V and 0 bases from J, the junction kept 3 bases outside the gene matches. The V gene's germline CDR1 is GTSNPN and CDR2 SVGIG (reference sequence). CDR3 length: 16 residues. In nucleotides, the CDR3 is TGTGCCTGGAGTGGGGGGACAGGGTCGAACACCGGGGAGCTGTTTTTT. Translation gives CAWSGGTGSNTGELFF.

This chain links TRBV7-2 with TRBJ1-4; D gene ambiguous. CDR1 and CDR2 (germline): SGHTA, FQGNSA. The CDR3 spans 15 residues. Deletions cut 0 bases from V and 3 bases from J, with 8 bases between. CDR3 nucleotide sequence: TGTGCCAGCAGCTTAGCGGCACACCCTAATGAAAAACTGTTTTTT. Its protein product is CASSLAAHPNEKLFF.

The chain carries TRBV9 and TRBJ1-2; tentative D call: TRBD1 (6 bases). The CDR3 length is 14 residues. Trimming pared 3 bases from V and 7 bases from J, leaving 16 bases between. Germline V CDR1 and CDR2: SGDLS, YYNGEE. CDR3 region: CASSANPTGSGYTF. As DNA, the CDR3 is TGTGCCAGCAGCGCAAATCCTACAGGGTCTGGCTACACCTTC.

The CDR3 reads CASSVVRGASSTDTQYF. The CDR3 region has the DNA TGTGCCAGCAGTGTCGTACGGGGGGCTTCAAGCACAGATACGCAGTATTTT. The chain is built from TRBV27 and TRBJ2-3; a possible D gene is TRBD2 (7 bases). The CDR3 has 17 amino acids. Per the germline V gene, CDR1 is MNHEY and CDR2 is SMNVEV (reference sequence). The V and J ends lost 5 bases and 0 bases respectively, with 18 bases between them.

The chain links TRBV11-3 to TRBJ2-2, with TRBD2 matching over 14 bases. This CDR3 has 20 residues. V dropped 5 bases and J dropped 1; count of bases not matched to a gene: 12. Per the germline V gene, CDR1 is SGHNT and CDR2 is YENEEA. The CDR3 reads CASSPSPGLAGGRNTGELFF. The CDR3 DNA reads TGTGCCAGCAGCCCTAGTCCCGGACTAGCGGGGGGAAGGAACACCGGGGAGCTGTTTTTT. Drawing the rest from reference TRBV11-3 and TRBJ2-2, the complete variable domain is EAGVVQSPRYKIIEKKQPVAFWCNPISGHNTLYWYLQNLGQGPELLIRYENEEAVDDSQLPKDRFSAERLKGVDSTLKIQPAELGDSAVYLCASSPSPGLAGGRNTGELFFGEGSRLTVL.

The rearrangement joins TRBV2 to TRBJ2-1, with 10 bases fitting TRBD2. Germline trimming cut 7 bases from V and 7 bases from J; bases unmatched to any gene: 10. Germline V lookup: CDR1 SNHLY, CDR2 FYNNEI. The CDR3 contains 15 residues. The DNA for the CDR3 is TGTGCCAGCAAAAGCGGGGGGGGGCTTTGGAATGAGCAGTTCTTC. The encoded protein is CASKSGGGLWNEQFF.

The rearrangement uses TRBV12-1 and TRBJ2-5; the table's D call TRBD2 went unverified against the DNA. TRBV12-1 is given as a pseudogene. The CDR3 loop spans 16 amino acids. The CDR3, as DNA: TGTGCCAGCAGCTTTAGTGTAAACCGCGGTTGTGAGACCCAGTACTTC. Encoded protein: CASSFSVNRGCETQYF.

J is TRBJ1-2 and V is TRBV4-1; D gene uncertain. CDR1 MGHRA and CDR2 YSYEKL come from the germline V gene. The CDR3 is made up of 15 amino acids. V dropped 8 bases and J dropped 4 bases, with 20 bases sitting between them. The CDR3 DNA reads TGCGCCAGCGGTCAGGTCGGGGAGGGCGTCTATGGCTACACCTTC. Residues: CASGQVGEGVYGYTF.

The chain combines TRBV9 with TRBJ2-1; 8 bases are shared with TRBD2. Trimming removed 5 bases from V and 5 bases from J; junction bases left unmatched: 18. Looked up from germline, CDR1 is SGDLS and CDR2 is YYNGEE. The CDR3 contains 18 residues. CDR3 nucleotides: TGTGCCAGCAGTTCGAATAGGTTAGGGCGGGGGGCCAACAATGAGCAGTTCTTC. Encoded protein: CASSSNRLGRGANNEQFF.

The J gene is TRBJ1-4, the V gene TRBV6-1, with D possibly matching TRBD1 (6 bases). Germline-derived CDR1 and CDR2 are MNHNS and SASEGT. V shed 3 bases and J shed 10 bases, with 9 bases lying between them. The CDR3 is 12 residues long. CDR3 residues: CASSDQGRKLFF. The CDR3 nucleotides read TGTGCCAGCAGTGATCAGGGGCGAAAACTGTTTTTT.